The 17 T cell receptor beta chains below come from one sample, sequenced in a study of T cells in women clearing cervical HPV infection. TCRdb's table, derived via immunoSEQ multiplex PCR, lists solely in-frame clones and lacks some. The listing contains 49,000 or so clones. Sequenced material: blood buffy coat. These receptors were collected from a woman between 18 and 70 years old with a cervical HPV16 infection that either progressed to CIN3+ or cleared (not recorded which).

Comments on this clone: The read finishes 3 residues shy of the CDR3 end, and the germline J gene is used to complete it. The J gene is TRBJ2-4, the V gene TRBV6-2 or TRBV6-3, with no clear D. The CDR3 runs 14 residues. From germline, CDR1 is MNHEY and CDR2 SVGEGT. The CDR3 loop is CASRNSYSNQPQYF. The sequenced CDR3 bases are TGTGCCAGCCGCAATAGCTATAGCAATCAGCCT.

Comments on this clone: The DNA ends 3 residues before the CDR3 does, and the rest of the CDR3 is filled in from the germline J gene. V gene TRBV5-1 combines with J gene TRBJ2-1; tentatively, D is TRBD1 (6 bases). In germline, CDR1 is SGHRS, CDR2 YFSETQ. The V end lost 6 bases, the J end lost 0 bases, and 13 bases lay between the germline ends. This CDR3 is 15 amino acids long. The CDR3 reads CASTRDRSSYNEQFF. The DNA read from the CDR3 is TGCGCCAGCACCAGAGACAGGAGCTCCTACAATGAG.

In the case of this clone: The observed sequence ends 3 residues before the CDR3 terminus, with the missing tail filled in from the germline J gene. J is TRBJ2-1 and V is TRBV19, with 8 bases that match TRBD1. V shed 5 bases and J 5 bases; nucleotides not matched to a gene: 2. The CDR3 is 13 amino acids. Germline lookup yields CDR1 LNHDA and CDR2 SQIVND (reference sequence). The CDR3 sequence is CASSSTGDNEQFF. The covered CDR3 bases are TGTGCCAGTAGTTCGACAGGGGACAATGAG.

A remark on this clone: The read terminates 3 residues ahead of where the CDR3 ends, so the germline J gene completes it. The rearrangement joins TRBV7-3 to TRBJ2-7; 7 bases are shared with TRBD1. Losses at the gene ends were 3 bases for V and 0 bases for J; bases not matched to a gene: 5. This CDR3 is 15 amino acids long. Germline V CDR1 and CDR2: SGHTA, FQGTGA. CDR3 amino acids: CASSFRDSSSYEQYF. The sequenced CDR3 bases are TGTGCCAGCAGCTTCCGGGACAGCAGCTCCTACGAG.

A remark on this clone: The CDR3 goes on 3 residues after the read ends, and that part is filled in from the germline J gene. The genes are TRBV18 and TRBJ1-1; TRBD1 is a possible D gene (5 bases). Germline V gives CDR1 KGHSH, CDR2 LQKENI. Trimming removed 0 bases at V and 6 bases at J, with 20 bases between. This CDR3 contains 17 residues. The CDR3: CASSPPNRGGGFAEAFF. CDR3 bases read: TGTGCCAGCTCACCACCGAATCGGGGGGGTGGATTCGCTGAA.

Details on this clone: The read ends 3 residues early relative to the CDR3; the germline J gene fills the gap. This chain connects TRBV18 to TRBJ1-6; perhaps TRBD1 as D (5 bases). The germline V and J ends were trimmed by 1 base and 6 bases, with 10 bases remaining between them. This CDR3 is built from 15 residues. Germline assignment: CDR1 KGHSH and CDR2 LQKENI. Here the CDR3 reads CASSPLPQGNSPLHF. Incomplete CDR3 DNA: TGTGCCAGCTCACCACTCCCCCAGGGTAATTCACCC.

The CDR3 sequence is CASSYTGLSSYNEQFF. The covered CDR3 bases are TGTGCCAGCAGCTACACGGGACTTAGCTCCTACAATGAG. The chain couples TRBV7-3 to TRBJ2-1; D is possibly TRBD2 (6 bases). The CDR3 is cut off 3 residues early in the read; its end comes from the germline J gene. The CDR3 runs 16 residues. The germline V and J ends were trimmed by 4 bases and 0 bases, with 13 bases remaining between them. Per germline, CDR1 SGHTA and CDR2 FQGTGA.

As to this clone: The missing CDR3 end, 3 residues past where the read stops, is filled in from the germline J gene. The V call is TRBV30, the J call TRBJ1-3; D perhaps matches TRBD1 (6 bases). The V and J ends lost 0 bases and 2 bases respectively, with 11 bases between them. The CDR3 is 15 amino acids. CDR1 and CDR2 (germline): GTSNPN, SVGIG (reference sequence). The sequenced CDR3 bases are TGTGCCTGGAGTGTGGACAGAGGGGCTGGAAACACC. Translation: CAWSVDRGAGNT. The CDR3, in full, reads CAWSVDRGAGNTIYF.

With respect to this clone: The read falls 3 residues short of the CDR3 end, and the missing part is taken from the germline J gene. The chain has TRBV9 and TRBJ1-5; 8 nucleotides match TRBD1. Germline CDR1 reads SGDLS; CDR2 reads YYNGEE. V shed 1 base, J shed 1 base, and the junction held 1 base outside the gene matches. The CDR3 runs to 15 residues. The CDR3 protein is CASSVQGASNQPQHF. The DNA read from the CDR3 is TGTGCCAGCAGCGTACAGGGGGCGAGCAATCAGCCC. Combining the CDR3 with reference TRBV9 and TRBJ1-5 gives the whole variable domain DSGVTQTPKHLITATGQRVTLRCSPRSGDLSVYWYQQSLDQGLQFLIQYYNGEERAKGNILERFSAQQFPDLHSELNLSSLELGDSALYFCASSVQGASNQPQHFGDGTRLSIL.

The covered CDR3 bases are TGTGCCAGCAGCTTTCAGGGGATAGTGGGAGAGACC. Protein: CASSFQGIVGET. The CDR3, in full, reads CASSFQGIVGETQYF. The chain couples TRBV11-3 to TRBJ2-5, with a tentative D call TRBD1 (6 bases). The CDR3 end is not reached by the read, which stops 3 residues before it; the germline J gene fills it in. The CDR3 is made up of 15 amino acids. Germline V gene data show CDR1 as SGHNT and CDR2 as YENEEA. Trimming left V 3 bases short and J 4 bases short, with 15 bases between. Full variable domain (outside the CDR3, taken from reference TRBV11-3 and TRBJ2-5): EAGVVQSPRYKIIEKKQPVAFWCNPISGHNTLYWYLQNLGQGPELLIRYENEEAVDDSQLPKDRFSAERLKGVDSTLKIQPAELGDSAVYLCASSFQGIVGETQYFGPGTRLLVL.

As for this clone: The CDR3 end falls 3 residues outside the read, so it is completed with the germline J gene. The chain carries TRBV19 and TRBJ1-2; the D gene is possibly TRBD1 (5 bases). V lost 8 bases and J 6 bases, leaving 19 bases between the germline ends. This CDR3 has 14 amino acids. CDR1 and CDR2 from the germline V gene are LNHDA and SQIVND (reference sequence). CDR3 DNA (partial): TGTGCCAGTGGCCATAGCAGGGTACCCCATGGC. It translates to CASGHSRVPHG. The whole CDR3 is CASGHSRVPHGYTF.

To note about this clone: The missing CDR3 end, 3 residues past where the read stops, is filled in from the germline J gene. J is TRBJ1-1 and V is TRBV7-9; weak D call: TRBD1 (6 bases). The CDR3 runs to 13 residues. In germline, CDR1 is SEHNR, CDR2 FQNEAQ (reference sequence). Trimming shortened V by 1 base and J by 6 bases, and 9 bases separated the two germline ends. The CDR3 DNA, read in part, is TGTGCCAGCAGCTTAGTGGACAGACCTGAA. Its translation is CASSLVDRPE. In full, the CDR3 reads CASSLVDRPEAFF.

The CDR3: CASSGGVGRPQYF. The DNA read from the CDR3 is TGTGCCAGTAGTGGGGGCGTTGGACGGCCG. The V gene is TRBV19, the J gene TRBJ2-3; tentative D call: TRBD1 (6 bases). The CDR3 end is not reached by the read, which stops 3 residues before it; the germline J gene fills it in. This CDR3 spans 13 amino acids. Germline loops: CDR1 LNHDA, CDR2 SQIVND (reference sequence).

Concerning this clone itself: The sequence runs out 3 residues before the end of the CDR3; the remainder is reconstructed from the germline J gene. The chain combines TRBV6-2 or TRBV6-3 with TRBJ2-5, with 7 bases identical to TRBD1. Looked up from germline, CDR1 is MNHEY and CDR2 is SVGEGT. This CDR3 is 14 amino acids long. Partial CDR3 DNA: TGTGCCAGCAGTTACCCGACAGGGCCAGATACC. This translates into CASSYPTGPDT. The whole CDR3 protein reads CASSYPTGPDTQYF.

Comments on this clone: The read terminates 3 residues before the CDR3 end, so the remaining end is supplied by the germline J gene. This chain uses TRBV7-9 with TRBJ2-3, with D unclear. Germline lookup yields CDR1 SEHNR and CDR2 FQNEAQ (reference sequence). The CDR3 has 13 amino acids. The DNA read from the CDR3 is TGTGCCAGCAGCTTAGCGCGACAAGAGACG. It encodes CASSLARQET. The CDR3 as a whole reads CASSLARQETQYF. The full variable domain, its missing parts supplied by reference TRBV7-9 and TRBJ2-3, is DTGVSQNPRHKITKRGQNVTFRCDPISEHNRLYWYRQTLGQGPEFLTYFQNEAQLEKSRLLSDRFSAERPKGSFSTLEIQRTEQGDSAMYLCASSLARQETQYFGPGTRLTVL.

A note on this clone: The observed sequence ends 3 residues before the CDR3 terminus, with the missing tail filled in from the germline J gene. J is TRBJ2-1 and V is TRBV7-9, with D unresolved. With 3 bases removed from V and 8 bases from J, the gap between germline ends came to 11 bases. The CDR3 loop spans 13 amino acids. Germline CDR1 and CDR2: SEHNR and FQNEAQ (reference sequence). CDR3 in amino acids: CASSLGVVDEQFF. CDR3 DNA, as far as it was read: TGTGCCAGCAGCTTGGGCGTGGTGGATGAG.

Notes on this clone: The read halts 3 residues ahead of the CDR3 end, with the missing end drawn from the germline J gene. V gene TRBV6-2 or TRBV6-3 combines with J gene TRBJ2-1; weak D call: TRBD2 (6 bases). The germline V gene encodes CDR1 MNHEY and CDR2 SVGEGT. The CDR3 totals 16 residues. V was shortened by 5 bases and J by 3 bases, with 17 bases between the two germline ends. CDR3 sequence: CASSRLGSGGYNEQFF. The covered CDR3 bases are TGTGCCAGCAGTCGCTTGGGTAGCGGAGGCTACAATGAG.